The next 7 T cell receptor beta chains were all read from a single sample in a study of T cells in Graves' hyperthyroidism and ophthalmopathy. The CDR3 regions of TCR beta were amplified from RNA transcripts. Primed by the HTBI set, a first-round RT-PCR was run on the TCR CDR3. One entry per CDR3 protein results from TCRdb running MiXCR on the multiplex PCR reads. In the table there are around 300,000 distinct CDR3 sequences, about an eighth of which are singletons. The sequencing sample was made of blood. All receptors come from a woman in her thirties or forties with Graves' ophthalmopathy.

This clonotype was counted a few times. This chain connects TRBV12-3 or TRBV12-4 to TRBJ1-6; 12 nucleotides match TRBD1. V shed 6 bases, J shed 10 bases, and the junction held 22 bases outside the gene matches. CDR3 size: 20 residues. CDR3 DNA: TGTGCCAGCAGCCTTAGATATAGATGGACGGGACAGGGGGCTTTGTCACCCCTCCACTTT. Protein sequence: CASSLRYRWTGQGALSPLHF.

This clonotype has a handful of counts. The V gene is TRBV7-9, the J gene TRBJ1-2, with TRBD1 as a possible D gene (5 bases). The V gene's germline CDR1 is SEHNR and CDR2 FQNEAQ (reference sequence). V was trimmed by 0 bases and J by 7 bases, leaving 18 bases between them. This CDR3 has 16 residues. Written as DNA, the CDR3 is TGTGCCAGCAGCTTAGCCCCGGCAGGGAGGGCCCCTGGCTACACCTTC. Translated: CASSLAPAGRAPGYTF.

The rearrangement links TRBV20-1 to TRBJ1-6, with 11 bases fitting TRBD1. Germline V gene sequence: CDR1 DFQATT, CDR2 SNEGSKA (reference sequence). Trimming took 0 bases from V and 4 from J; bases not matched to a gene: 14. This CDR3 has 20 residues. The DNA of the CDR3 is TGCAGTGCTAGAGATTGGGCGGACAGGGGGCTCCAGCTTTATAATTCACCCCTCCACTTT. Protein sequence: CSARDWADRGLQLYNSPLHF.

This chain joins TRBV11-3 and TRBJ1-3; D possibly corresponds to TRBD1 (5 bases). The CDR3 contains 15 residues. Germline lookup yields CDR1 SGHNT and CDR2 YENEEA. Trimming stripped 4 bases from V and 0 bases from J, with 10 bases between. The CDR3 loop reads CASSSKGPSGNTIYF. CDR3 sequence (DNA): TGTGCCAGCAGCTCAAAGGGACCCTCTGGAAACACCATATATTTT. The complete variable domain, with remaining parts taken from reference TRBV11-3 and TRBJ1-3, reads EAGVVQSPRYKIIEKKQPVAFWCNPISGHNTLYWYLQNLGQGPELLIRYENEEAVDDSQLPKDRFSAERLKGVDSTLKIQPAELGDSAVYLCASSSKGPSGNTIYFGEGSWLTVV.

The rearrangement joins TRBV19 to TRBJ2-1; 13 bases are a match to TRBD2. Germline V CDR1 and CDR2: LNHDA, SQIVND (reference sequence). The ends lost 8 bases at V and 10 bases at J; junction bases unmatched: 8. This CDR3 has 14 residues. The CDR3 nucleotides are TGTGCCAGTGTGGGGACTAGCGGGATGGGGGAGCAGTTCTTC. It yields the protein CASVGTSGMGEQFF.

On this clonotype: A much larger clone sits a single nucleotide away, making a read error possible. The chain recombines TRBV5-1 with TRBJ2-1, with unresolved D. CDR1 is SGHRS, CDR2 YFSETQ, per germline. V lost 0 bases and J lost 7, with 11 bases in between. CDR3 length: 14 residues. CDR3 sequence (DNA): TGCGCCAGCAGCTTGGGTGGTGGTCAGAATGAGCAGTTCTTC. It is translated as CASSLGGGQNEQFF.

The CDR3 reads CASSQVTGYNQPQHF. In DNA form, the CDR3 reads TGCGCCAGCAGCCAAGTGACAGGGTACAATCAGCCCCAGCATTTT. This chain uses TRBV4-1 with TRBJ1-5; TRBD1 aligns across 7 bases. V gave up 1 base and J gave up 3 bases; unmatched junction bases: 3. The CDR3 consists of 15 residues. Germline CDR1 is MGHRA and CDR2 is YSYEKL.